The 11 T cell receptor beta chains in this list originate from one sample, sequenced in a study of regulatory T cells in long-lasting Graves disease. Researchers made TCR beta libraries by using iRepertoire HTBI primers and running Arm-PCR on CDR3 regions. TCRdb called the multiplex PCR reads again in MiXCR, with one record for every CDR3 protein. The sample has about 340,000 distinct CDR3 sequences; roughly a fifth are singletons. The time point here: persistent/refractory GD, antithyroid drugs over 5 years with positive TRAb. Following extraction of RNA from PBMCs, that RNA was used to make the TCR library. Sequencing was performed on peripheral blood mononuclear cells (PBMCs), taken when the disease was refractory, from a patient treated with antithyroid drugs. These receptor sequences come from a female donor with Graves disease.

This clonotype was recorded many times. The chain employs TRBV27 and TRBJ1-5; D ambiguous. This CDR3 is built from 12 residues. The V gene lost 5 bases and the J gene lost 4 bases, with 6 bases spanning the gap. Germline V gene lookup returns CDR1 MNHEY and CDR2 SMNVEV (reference sequence). The DNA of the CDR3 is TGTGCCAGCAGTAAGATTAATCAGCCCCAGCATTTT. Amino acids: CASSKINQPQHF.

Worth noting for this clonotype: Just one base apart from a much larger clone, this may be a read error. Likely a read error: the CDR3 ends without its conserved phenylalanine or tryptophan. The chain carries TRBV6-9 and TRBJ1-1; TRBD1 agrees at 11 bases. Germline V gene lookup returns CDR1 MNHGY and CDR2 SVAAGI. The J segment lost 6 bases and the V segment lost 3 bases, leaving 9 bases of the junction unmatched. The CDR3 covers 16 residues. The CDR3 DNA reads TGTGCCAGCAGTTACTCCGGACAGGGGGCCAGGCCTGAAGCTTTCTAT. This encodes CASSYSGQGARPEAFY.

There are many counts of this clonotype. The rearrangement links TRBV28 to TRBJ2-2, with D hard to call. The V end lost 5 bases, the J end lost 7 bases, and 11 bases lay between the germline ends. The CDR3 extends over 13 amino acids. Germline V lookup: CDR1 MDHEN, CDR2 SYDVKM. CDR3 bases: TGTGCCAGCAGTACGCCGGCAGGCGGGGAGCTGTTTTTT. It translates to CASSTPAGGELFF.

The chain is built from TRBV7-9 and TRBJ1-4; tentative D call: TRBD1 (6 bases). From germline, CDR1 is SEHNR and CDR2 FQNEAQ (reference sequence). The CDR3 runs to 21 residues. V lost 1 base and J 0 bases, leaving 24 bases between the germline ends. Written as DNA, the CDR3 is TGTGCCAGCAGCTTAGGGCTTTACAGGGACCTGCGACCGGCAACTAATGAAAAACTGTTTTTT. Its protein is CASSLGLYRDLRPATNEKLFF.

This clonotype came up many times. The rearrangement links TRBV2 to TRBJ2-2; no reliable D call. Germline V CDR1 and CDR2: SNHLY, FYNNEI. The V end lost 7 bases, the J end lost 4 bases, and 16 bases lay between the germline ends. CDR3 length equals 15 residues. The DNA for the CDR3 is TGTGCCAGCAAAGTGCTGAATCTTGGCACCGGGGAGCTGTTTTTT. Protein: CASKVLNLGTGELFF.

This chain joins TRBV6-1 and TRBJ1-4; D not certain. The V gene's germline CDR1 is MNHNS and CDR2 SASEGT. CDR3 length: 14 residues. Trimming shortened V by 4 bases and J by 7 bases, and 13 bases separated the two germline ends. The CDR3 protein is CASSVGVGGEKLFF. The CDR3 coding sequence is TGTGCCAGCAGTGTTGGGGTCGGTGGTGAAAAACTGTTTTTT.

The CDR3 protein is CASSPRGSGSSYEQYF. CDR3 nucleotides: TGTGCCAGCAGCCCACGTGGGAGCGGGAGCTCCTACGAGCAGTACTTC. The V and J genes are TRBV7-2 and TRBJ2-7; 8 positions agree with TRBD2. Germline V gene sequence: CDR1 SGHTA, CDR2 FQGNSA. The CDR3 is 16 residues long. Unmatched junction bases numbered 9, after V lost 5 bases and J lost 0 bases.

This clonotype has ten or more counts. The chain couples TRBV5-1 to TRBJ2-7; 9 nucleotides line up with TRBD2. J gave up 0 bases and V 0 bases, and 4 bases lay outside the gene matches. This CDR3 spans 16 amino acids. Per germline, CDR1 SGHRS and CDR2 YFSETQ. The chain's CDR3 is CASSLVLAGASYEQYF. For the CDR3, the DNA is TGCGCCAGCAGCTTGGTGTTAGCGGGGGCCTCCTACGAGCAGTACTTC.

This clonotype was seen repeatedly, ten times or more. The chain carries TRBV27 and TRBJ1-2, with TRBD1 identical over 9 bases. CDR1 and CDR2 from the germline V gene are MNHEY and SMNVEV (reference sequence). The CDR3 has 14 residues. V was pared by 5 bases and J by 5 bases, with 6 bases of the junction left unmatched. The CDR3 here is CASSTQDRGYGYTF. The CDR3 DNA reads as TGTGCCAGCAGTACCCAGGACAGGGGATATGGCTACACCTTC.

This clonotype was counted only a few times. V gene TRBV11-3 combines with J gene TRBJ1-1; 7 bases agree with TRBD1. Germline assignment: CDR1 SGHNT and CDR2 YENEEA. This CDR3 spans 16 amino acids. V lost 5 bases, J lost 1 base, and 10 bases stayed unmatched. CDR3 nucleotides: TGTGCCAGCAGCCCGGGGACAGTGAGGTCGAACACTGAAGCTTTCTTT. Translating it yields CASSPGTVRSNTEAFF.

Relative to its sample, this clonotype is large. The chain employs TRBV7-3 and TRBJ1-1; TRBD1 matches at 7 bases. CDR3 size: 13 residues. Germline CDR1 and CDR2: SGHTA and FQGTGA. The trim removed 5 bases at V and 6 bases at J, leaving 6 bases unmatched. The CDR3: CASSTNQGAEAFF. The CDR3 DNA reads as TGTGCCAGCAGCACAAATCAGGGGGCTGAAGCTTTCTTT.